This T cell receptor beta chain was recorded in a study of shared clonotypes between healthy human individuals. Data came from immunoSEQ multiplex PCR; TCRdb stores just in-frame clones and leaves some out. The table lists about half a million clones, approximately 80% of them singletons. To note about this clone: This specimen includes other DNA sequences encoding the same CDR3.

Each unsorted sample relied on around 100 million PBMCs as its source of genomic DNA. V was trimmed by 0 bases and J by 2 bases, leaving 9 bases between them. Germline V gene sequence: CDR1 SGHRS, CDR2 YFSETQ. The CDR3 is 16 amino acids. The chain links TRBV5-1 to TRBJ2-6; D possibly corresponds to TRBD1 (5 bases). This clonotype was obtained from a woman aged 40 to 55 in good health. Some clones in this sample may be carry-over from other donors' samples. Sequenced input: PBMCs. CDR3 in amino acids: CASSLEVGAGANVLTF. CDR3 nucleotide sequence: TGCGCCAGCAGCTTGGAGGTAGGGGCTGGGGCCAACGTCCTGACTTTC.